This TCR beta chain was obtained from a study of cytomegalovirus exposure and HLA in healthy donors. Study findings and constraints: There were 150 to 200 TCR beta chains listed as cytomegalovirus-associated. There were some public TCRs occurring in many donors, but most TCR sequences were rare.

CDR3 length: 12 amino acids. V was cut by 5 bases and J by 9 bases, with 11 bases left in between. Germline V gives CDR1 MNHNS, CDR2 SASEGT. This clone was detected once. Antigen specificity is unknown. The PCR employed 60 Vbeta primers together with 13 Jbeta primers. Sequenced by immunoSEQ multiplex PCR; TCRdb stores in-frame clones only, minus some. The sample has approximately 120,000 clones; just under 75% are singletons. The receptor was derived from a human donor in good health. The rearrangement joins TRBV6-1 to TRBJ1-5, with D hard to call. Sequenced sample: PBMCs. CDR3 region: CASSITGSPQHF. CDR3 bases: TGTGCCAGCAGTATAACCGGTTCGCCCCAGCATTTT.